This entry features one T cell receptor (beta chain) sequence. These data come from a study of cytomegalovirus exposure and HLA in healthy donors. It was healthy bone marrow donors who served as donors. The primer mix had 60 Vbeta and 13 Jbeta primers. The protocol was immunoSEQ multiplex PCR, while the TCRdb copy is restricted to in-frame clones and leaves out a portion. The table lists some 150,000 clones, roughly a tenth of them singletons. Germline V gene lookup returns CDR1 SNHLY and CDR2 FYNNEI. The CDR3 runs to 14 residues. V was clipped by 7 bases and J by 0 bases, with 10 bases between them. The sequenced sample was PBMCs. The TCR originated in a male donor in good health and CMV-seronegative. The chain joins TRBV2 to TRBJ1-5; tentative D call: TRBD1 (5 bases). CDR3 DNA sequence: TGTGCCAGCACCTCAGGGTTTAGCAATCAGCCCCAGCATTTT. Translated: CASTSGFSNQPQHF.